Given below is one T cell receptor (beta chain) in context. Either two negative PCRs, clearance, or symptom resolution qualified Cohort 3 donors as recovered. These data are taken from a study of blood T cell repertoires in COVID-19. Whole-study context: Some COVID-19 samples were acute and others convalescent; all came from the United States, Italy and Spain.

The germline gives CDR1 SGHVS, CDR2 FQNEAQ. The CDR3 has 13 amino acids. V lost 4 bases, J lost 4 bases, and 10 bases lay in between. Clones were sequenced by immunoSEQ multiplex PCR, and TCRdb holds only the in-frame ones, with some missing. Among more than 250,000 clones listed, approximately 89% were seen once. The clonotype originates from a woman between 18 and 29 years old who had recovered from COVID-19. Material: PBMCs or T cells enriched from blood (not recorded which). This chain uses TRBV7-8 with TRBJ1-2, with D perhaps TRBD1 (6 bases). CDR3 coding DNA: TGTGCCAGCAGCTCCTTCAGGGGCTATGGCTACACCTTC. Protein: CASSSFRGYGYTF.